The present TCR beta chain was sequenced within a study of T cells in Graves' hyperthyroidism and ophthalmopathy. This CDR3 is built from 13 residues. Unmatched junction bases numbered 13, after V lost 9 bases and J lost 9 bases. The germline CDR1 and CDR2 sequences are LNHDA and SQIVND (reference sequence). RNA transcripts gave rise to amplified TCR beta CDR3 regions. Initially, a first-round RT-PCR of the TCR CDR3 employed the HTBI primer set. Each CDR3 protein gets one entry after TCRdb re-called the multiplex PCR reads with MiXCR. The sample consists of 250,000 to 300,000 distinct CDR3 sequences, about an eighth of them appearing once. This clonotype has at least ten counts.

The gene calls are TRBV19 and TRBJ1-1; 7 nucleotides line up with TRBD1. The sequenced sample was blood. This clonotype originated in a woman between 25 and 40 years old with Graves' hyperthyroidism that later progressed to Graves' ophthalmopathy. The CDR3 here is CASLTGTAKKAFF. CDR3 DNA sequence: TGTGCCAGCCTTACCGGGACAGCCAAAAAAGCTTTCTTT.